Listed below are T cell receptor beta chains from one sample, sequenced in a study of cytomegalovirus exposure and HLA in healthy donors. Sequencing was performed with immunoSEQ multiplex PCR; in TCRdb, only in-frame clones are kept and a portion is missing. The data contain around 170,000 clones, around 84% of them singletons. Sequenced input: PBMCs. These receptors all stem from a man aged 18-30 years in good health and CMV-seropositive. The CDR3 runs from the conserved cysteine through the conserved F or W. D genes are given only for firm matches. Clone size appears in some rows only: once, few, many, or a class for an expanded clone.

>-|-|TRBV13|TRBJ2-7
TGTGCCAGCAGCAGAGACAGGCAGCTCTACGAGCAGTACTTC
CASSRDRQLYEQYF
>-|TRBD2|TRBV2|TRBJ2-1
TGTGCCAGCAGTTTAAAGCGGGAGGGCCTCTACAATGAGCAGTTCTTC
CASSLKREGLYNEQFF
>-|-|TRBV2|TRBJ1-1
TGTGCCAGCAGGGGGGAACAGGGAACTGAAGCTTTCTTT
CASRGEQGTEAFF
>-|TRBD2|TRBV28|TRBJ2-7
TGTGCCAGCAGTCGGGAGGGTTCCTACGAGCAGTACTTC
CASSREGSYEQYF
>-|-|TRBV11-2|TRBJ1-1
TGTGCCAGCAGCTTAGCAGGGGTGAGCACTGAAGCTTTCTTT
CASSLAGVSTEAFF
>-|TRBD1|TRBV30|TRBJ1-5
TGTGCCTGGAGTGTAGAGGGGGCGCGAGGCAATCAGCCCCAGCATTTT
CAWSVEGARGNQPQHF
>-|-|TRBV2|TRBJ2-5
TGTGCCAGCAGAGCGGCGGTGTACCAAGAGACCCAGTACTTC
CASRAAVYQETQYF
>few|TRBD1|TRBV30|TRBJ1-2
TGTGCCTGGACAACAGGGGTCGGTGGCTACACCTTC
CAWTTGVGGYTF
>-|TRBD2|TRBV7-3|TRBJ2-5
TGTGCCAGCAGCTTAAGTGTGGCGGGAGGAGAGACCCAGTACTTC
CASSLSVAGGETQYF
>-|TRBD2|TRBV2|TRBJ2-3
TGTGCCAGCAAAACGGGGGGGCTCTCTAGTACAGATACGCAGTATTTT
CASKTGGLSSTDTQYF
>-|-|TRBV7-9|TRBJ1-1
TGTGCCAGCAGCGGGTCTGGGAGGGACACTGAAGCTTTCTTT
CASSGSGRDTEAFF